The rows below give T cell receptor beta chains drawn from one sample of a study of blood T cell repertoires in COVID-19. The table came from immunoSEQ multiplex PCR; TCRdb's copy has only in-frame clones and leaves some out. The sample records around 40,000 clones, around 86% being singletons. The sequenced sample was peripheral blood. The receptors originated from a man aged 60 to 75 with active COVID-19. The CDR3 runs from the conserved cysteine through the conserved F or W. The D gene is left open where the match is weak. For some rows the clone size is stated as once, few or many, or as a class when expanded; others skip it.

CDR3: CATSDADQETQYF; DNA: TGTGCCACCAGTGATGCGGACCAAGAGACCCAGTACTTC; D: NA; size: NA; J: TRBJ2-5; V: TRBV24-1
CDR3: CASSLTGGGIYGYTF; DNA: TGTGCCAGCAGTTTAACAGGGGGCGGGATCTATGGCTACACCTTC; D: TRBD1; size: NA; J: TRBJ1-2; V: TRBV6-5
CDR3: CASSIAAGTSSYNEQFF; DNA: TGTGCCAGTAGTATAGCTGCGGGAACCAGCTCCTACAATGAGCAGTTCTTC; D: NA; size: NA; J: TRBJ2-1; V: TRBV19
CDR3: CSVEEGQVGGELFF; DNA: TGCAGCGTTGAAGAGGGACAGGTGGGGGGGGAGCTGTTTTTT; D: TRBD1; size: NA; J: TRBJ2-2; V: TRBV29-1
CDR3: CAWSTGQGILHEQYF; DNA: TGTGCCTGGAGTACCGGACAGGGGATCCTTCACGAGCAGTACTTC; D: TRBD1; size: NA; J: TRBJ2-7; V: TRBV30
CDR3: CASRAWTSGSSGGANVLTF; DNA: TGTGCCAGCAGGGCGTGGACTAGCGGGTCCTCTGGAGGGGCCAACGTCCTGACTTTC; D: TRBD2; size: NA; J: TRBJ2-6; V: TRBV27
CDR3: CASRTAEDLYGYTF; DNA: TGCGCCAGCAGGACAGCTGAGGATTTGTATGGCTACACCTTC; D: NA; size: NA; J: TRBJ1-2; V: TRBV5-1
CDR3: CASSLPDGGPLDF; DNA: TGTGCCAGCAGCTTGCCCGACGGCGGTCCCCTGGATTTT; D: NA; size: NA; J: TRBJ2-3; V: TRBV11-2
CDR3: CASSGRQGADTQYF; DNA: TGTGCCAGCTCCGGCCGACAGGGGGCAGATACGCAGTATTTT; D: TRBD1; size: once; J: TRBJ2-3; V: TRBV18
CDR3: CASRDRVVNEQYF; DNA: TGTGCCAGCAGGGACAGGGTCGTCAACGAGCAGTACTTC; D: TRBD1; size: NA; J: TRBJ2-7; V: TRBV6-5
CDR3: CASSSSGQGSSYEQYF; DNA: TGCGCCAGCAGCTCCTCGGGACAGGGGAGCTCCTACGAGCAGTACTTC; D: TRBD1; size: NA; J: TRBJ2-7; V: TRBV5-1
CDR3: CAISEDRQETQYF; DNA: TGTGCCATCAGTGAGGACAGGCAAGAGACCCAGTACTTC; D: NA; size: NA; J: TRBJ2-5; V: TRBV10-3
CDR3: CASSYNQQGQTDGYTF; DNA: TGTGCCAGCAGTTACAATCAACAGGGCCAAACGGACGGCTACACCTTC; D: NA; size: NA; J: TRBJ1-2; V: TRBV6-5
CDR3: CASSSGRTSRNEQFF; DNA: TGTGCCAGCAGCTCCGGCCGGACTAGCCGCAATGAGCAGTTCTTC; D: TRBD2; size: NA; J: TRBJ2-1; V: TRBV11-2
CDR3: CASSLSNSYEQYF; DNA: TGTGCCAGCAGTTTATCTAACAGCTACGAGCAGTACTTC; D: NA; size: NA; J: TRBJ2-7; V: TRBV27
CDR3: CASSGGRDSPLHF; DNA: TGTGCCAGTAGTGGAGGTAGGGATTCACCCCTCCACTTT; D: NA; size: NA; J: TRBJ1-6; V: TRBV19
CDR3: CASSLVYDSSYEQYF; DNA: TGTGCCAGCAGCTTAGTCTACGATAGCTCCTACGAGCAGTACTTC; D: NA; size: NA; J: TRBJ2-7; V: TRBV7-2
CDR3: CASRKLAEGGEQFF; DNA: TGTGCCAGCAGGAAGCTAGCGGAGGGGGGTGAGCAGTTCTTC; D: NA; size: NA; J: TRBJ2-1; V: TRBV7-9
CDR3: CASSQRDIWGNEKLFF; DNA: TGTGCCAGCAGCCAACGGGACATTTGGGGGAATGAAAAACTGTTTTTT; D: NA; size: NA; J: TRBJ1-4; V: TRBV7-2
CDR3: CASSRDHAYNEQFF; DNA: TGTGCCAGCAGCCGGGATCACGCCTACAATGAGCAGTTCTTC; D: NA; size: NA; J: TRBJ2-1; V: TRBV5-5
CDR3: CASSQVLPGLRETQYF; DNA: TGTGCCAGCAGCCAAGTCCTGCCGGGTTTGCGAGAGACCCAGTACTTC; D: NA; size: NA; J: TRBJ2-5; V: TRBV3-1/TRBV3-2
CDR3: CASSPLAGANTGELFF; DNA: TGTGCCAGCAGCCCTCTAGCGGGCGCGAACACCGGGGAGCTGTTTTTT; D: TRBD2; size: NA; J: TRBJ2-2; V: TRBV27
CDR3: CASSVTMRDTQYF; DNA: TGTGCCAGCAGCGTGACTATGAGAGATACGCAGTATTTT; D: NA; size: NA; J: TRBJ2-3; V: TRBV9
CDR3: CASSLRDREYNEQFF; DNA: TGTGCCAGCAGCTTAAGGGACAGGGAATACAATGAGCAGTTCTTC; D: TRBD1; size: NA; J: TRBJ2-1; V: TRBV7-9
CDR3: CASTYTRQGAFF; DNA: TGTGCCAGCACCTATACAAGACAGGGGGCTTTCTTT; D: TRBD1; size: few; J: TRBJ1-1; V: TRBV6-4
CDR3: CASSPPSGSSLADEQFF; DNA: TGTGCCAGCAGCCCTCCTAGCGGGAGTTCCCTGGCGGATGAGCAGTTCTTC; D: TRBD2; size: NA; J: TRBJ2-1; V: TRBV4-2
CDR3: CASSEPLSYNEQFF; DNA: TGTGCCAGCAGTGAACCACTATCCTACAATGAGCAGTTCTTC; D: NA; size: NA; J: TRBJ2-1; V: TRBV6-1
CDR3: CASRKGAGSPLHF; DNA: TGTGCCAGCAGAAAGGGGGCAGGTTCACCCCTCCACTTT; D: TRBD1; size: few; J: TRBJ1-6; V: TRBV2
CDR3: CASSYSIWGQPYEQYF; DNA: TGTGCCAGCAGTTACTCGATATGGGGACAACCCTACGAGCAGTACTTC; D: NA; size: NA; J: TRBJ2-7; V: TRBV6-5
CDR3: CASSPPGTGGTGELFF; DNA: TGCGCCAGCAGTCCCCCCGGGACAGGGGGCACCGGGGAGCTGTTTTTT; D: TRBD1; size: NA; J: TRBJ2-2; V: TRBV23-1
CDR3: CATRDRVMGEQYF; DNA: TGTGCCACTCGGGACAGGGTCATGGGCGAGCAGTACTTC; D: TRBD1; size: NA; J: TRBJ2-7; V: TRBV27
CDR3: CASSPGLALMGPQHF; DNA: TGTGCCAGCTCACCGGGACTCGCCCTCATGGGGCCCCAGCATTTT; D: NA; size: NA; J: TRBJ1-5; V: TRBV18
CDR3: CASSYSRFGYGYTF; DNA: TGTGCCAGCAGTTACTCGAGGTTTGGATATGGCTACACCTTC; D: NA; size: few; J: TRBJ1-2; V: TRBV6-5
CDR3: CASSYSAGYEQYF; DNA: TGTGCCAGCAGTTACTCGGCAGGCTACGAGCAGTACTTC; D: NA; size: NA; J: TRBJ2-7; V: TRBV6-5
CDR3: CASSLGSYGVGQYF; DNA: TGCGCCAGCAGCTTGGGGTCCTACGGGGTAGGGCAGTACTTC; D: NA; size: NA; J: TRBJ2-7; V: TRBV5-1
CDR3: CASSMAGSNSPLHF; DNA: TGTGCCAGTAGTATGGCGGGGAGTAATTCACCCCTCCACTTT; D: NA; size: once; J: TRBJ1-6; V: TRBV19
CDR3: CASSLAGLGAGEGLGELFF; DNA: TGTGCCAGCAGCTTAGCGGGGCTCGGAGCGGGAGAAGGTTTGGGGGAGCTGTTTTTT; D: TRBD2; size: once; J: TRBJ2-2; V: TRBV7-9
CDR3: CASSPGPAGTYEQYF; DNA: TGTGCCAGCAGCCCGGGGCCAGCGGGGACCTACGAGCAGTACTTC; D: TRBD2; size: NA; J: TRBJ2-7; V: TRBV5-4
CDR3: CASSSPGTGELFF; DNA: TGCGCCAGCAGCTCCCCAGGGACCGGGGAGCTGTTTTTT; D: NA; size: NA; J: TRBJ2-2; V: TRBV5-1